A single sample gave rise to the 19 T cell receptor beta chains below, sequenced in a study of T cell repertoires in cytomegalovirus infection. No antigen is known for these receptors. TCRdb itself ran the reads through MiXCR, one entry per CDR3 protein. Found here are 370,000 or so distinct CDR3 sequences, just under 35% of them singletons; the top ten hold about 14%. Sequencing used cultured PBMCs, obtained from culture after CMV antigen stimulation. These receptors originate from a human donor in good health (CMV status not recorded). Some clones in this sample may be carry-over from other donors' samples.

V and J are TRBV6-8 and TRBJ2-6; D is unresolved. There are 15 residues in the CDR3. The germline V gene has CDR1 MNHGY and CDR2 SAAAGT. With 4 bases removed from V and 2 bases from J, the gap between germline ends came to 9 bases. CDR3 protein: CASSSSRAGANVLTF. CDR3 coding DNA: TGTGCCAGCAGTTCCAGTAGGGCTGGGGCCAACGTCCTGACTTTC.

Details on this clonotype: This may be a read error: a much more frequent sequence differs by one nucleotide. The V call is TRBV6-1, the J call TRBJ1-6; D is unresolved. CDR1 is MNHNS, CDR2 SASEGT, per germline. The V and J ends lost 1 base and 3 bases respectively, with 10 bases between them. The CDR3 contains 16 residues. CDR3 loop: CASSEVGFHYNSPLHF. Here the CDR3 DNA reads TGTGCCAGCAGTGAAGTGGGGTTCCACTATAATTCACCCCTCCACTTT.

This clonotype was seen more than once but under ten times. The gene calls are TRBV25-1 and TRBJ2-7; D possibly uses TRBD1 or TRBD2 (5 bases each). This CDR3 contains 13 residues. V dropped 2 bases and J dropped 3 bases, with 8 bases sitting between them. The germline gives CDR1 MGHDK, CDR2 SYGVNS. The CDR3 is CASSEPGSYEQYF. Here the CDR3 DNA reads TGTGCCAGCAGTGAACCAGGGAGCTACGAGCAGTACTTC.

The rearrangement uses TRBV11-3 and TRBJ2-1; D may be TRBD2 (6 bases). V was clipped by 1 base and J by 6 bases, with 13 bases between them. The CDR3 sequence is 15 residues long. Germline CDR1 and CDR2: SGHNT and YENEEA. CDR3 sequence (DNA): TGTGCCAGCAGCTTAGGTGGGAGGACGGGCAATGAGCAGTTCTTC. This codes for CASSLGGRTGNEQFF.

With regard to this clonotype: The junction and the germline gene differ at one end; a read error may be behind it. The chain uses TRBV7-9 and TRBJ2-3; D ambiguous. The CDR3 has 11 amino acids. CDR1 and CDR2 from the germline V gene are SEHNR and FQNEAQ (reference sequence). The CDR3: CASSSSVSATF. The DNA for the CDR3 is TGTGCCAGCAGCTCTAGTGTAAGCGCCACTTTT.

Written as DNA, the CDR3 is TGTGCCAGCAGCTCGGGGACAGCCTTCGAAGGGACTCCCTACGAGCAGTACTTC. Its translation is CASSSGTAFEGTPYEQYF. The V call is TRBV11-2, the J call TRBJ2-7, with a weak D call TRBD1 (7 bases). V was shortened by 4 bases and J by 2 bases, with 24 bases between the two germline ends. The CDR3 totals 18 residues. From germline, CDR1 is SGHAT and CDR2 FQNNGV.

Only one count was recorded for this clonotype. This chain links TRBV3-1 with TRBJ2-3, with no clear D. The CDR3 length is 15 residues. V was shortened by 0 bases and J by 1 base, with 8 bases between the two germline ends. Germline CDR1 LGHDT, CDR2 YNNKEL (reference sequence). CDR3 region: CASSQDASRTDTQYF. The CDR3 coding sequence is TGTGCCAGCAGCCAAGATGCCTCACGCACAGATACGCAGTATTTT.

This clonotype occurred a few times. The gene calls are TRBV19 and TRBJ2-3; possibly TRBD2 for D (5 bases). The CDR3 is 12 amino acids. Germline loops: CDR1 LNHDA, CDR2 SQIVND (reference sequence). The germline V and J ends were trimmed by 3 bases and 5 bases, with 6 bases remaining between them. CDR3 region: CASSIEGDTQYF. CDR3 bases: TGTGCCAGTAGTATCGAGGGAGATACGCAGTATTTT. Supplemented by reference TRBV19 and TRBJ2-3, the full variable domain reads DGGITQSPKYLFRKEGQNVTLSCEQNLNHDAMYWYRQDPGQGLRLIYYSQIVNDFQKGDIAEGYSVSREKKESFPLTVTSAQKNPTAFYLCASSIEGDTQYFGPGTRLTVL.

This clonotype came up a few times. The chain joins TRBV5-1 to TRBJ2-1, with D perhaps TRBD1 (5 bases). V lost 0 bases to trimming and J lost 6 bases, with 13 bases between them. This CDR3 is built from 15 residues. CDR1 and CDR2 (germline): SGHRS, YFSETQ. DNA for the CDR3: TGCGCCAGCAGCTTGGTTGGGGCTAATCCCAATGAGCAGTTCTTC. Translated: CASSLVGANPNEQFF.

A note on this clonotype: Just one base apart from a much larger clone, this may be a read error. CDR3 sequence (DNA): TGTGCCAGCAGCTTAGATTCGTCAGATACGCAGTATTTT. As protein: CASSLDSSDTQYF. The chain employs TRBV7-2 and TRBJ2-3; no definite D call. Germline CDR1 reads SGHTA; CDR2 reads FQGNSA. The CDR3 runs 13 residues. Deletions cut 1 base from V and 4 bases from J, with 6 bases between.

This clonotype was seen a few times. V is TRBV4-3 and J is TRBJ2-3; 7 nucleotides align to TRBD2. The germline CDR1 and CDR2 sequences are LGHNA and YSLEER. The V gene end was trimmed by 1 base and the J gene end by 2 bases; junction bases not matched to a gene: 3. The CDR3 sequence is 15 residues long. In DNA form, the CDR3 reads TGCGCCAGCAGCCAAGGGGGGGGAATCACAGATACGCAGTATTTT. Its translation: CASSQGGGITDTQYF.

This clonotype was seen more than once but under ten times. The CDR3 reads CASKTGGANYGYTF. The DNA for the CDR3 is TGTGCCAGCAAGACAGGGGGAGCTAACTATGGCTACACCTTC. The V and J genes are TRBV6-2 or TRBV6-3 and TRBJ1-2; TRBD1 matches 9 bases. The germline CDR1 and CDR2 sequences are MNHEY and SVGEGT. With V trimmed by 7 bases and J by 0 bases, 3 bases remained unmatched. The CDR3 is made up of 14 amino acids.

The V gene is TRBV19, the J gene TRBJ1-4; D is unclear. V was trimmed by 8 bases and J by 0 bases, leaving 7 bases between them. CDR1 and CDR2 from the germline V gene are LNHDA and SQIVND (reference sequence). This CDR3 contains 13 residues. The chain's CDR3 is CASHRTTNEKLFF. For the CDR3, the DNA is TGTGCCAGTCACCGGACAACTAATGAAAAACTGTTTTTT.

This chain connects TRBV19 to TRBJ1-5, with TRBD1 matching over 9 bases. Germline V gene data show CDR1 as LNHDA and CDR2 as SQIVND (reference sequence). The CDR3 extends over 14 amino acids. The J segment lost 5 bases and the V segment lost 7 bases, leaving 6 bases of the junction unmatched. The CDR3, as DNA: TGTGCCAGTAATCGGGGACAGGGTGATCAGCCCCAGCATTTT. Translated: CASNRGQGDQPQHF.

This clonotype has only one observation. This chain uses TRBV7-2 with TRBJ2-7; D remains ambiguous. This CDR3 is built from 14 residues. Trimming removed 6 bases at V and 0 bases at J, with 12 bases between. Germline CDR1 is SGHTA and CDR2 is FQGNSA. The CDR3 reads CASRSGPSSYEQYV. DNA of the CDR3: TGTGCCAGCAGGTCCGGGCCGAGCTCCTACGAGCAGTACGTC.

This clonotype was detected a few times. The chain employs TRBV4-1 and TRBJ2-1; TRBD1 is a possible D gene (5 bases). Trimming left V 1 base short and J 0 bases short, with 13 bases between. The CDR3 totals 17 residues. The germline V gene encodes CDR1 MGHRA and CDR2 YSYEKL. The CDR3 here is CASSQVFGAASYNEQFF. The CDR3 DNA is TGCGCCAGCAGCCAAGTCTTTGGGGCGGCCTCCTACAATGAGCAGTTCTTC.

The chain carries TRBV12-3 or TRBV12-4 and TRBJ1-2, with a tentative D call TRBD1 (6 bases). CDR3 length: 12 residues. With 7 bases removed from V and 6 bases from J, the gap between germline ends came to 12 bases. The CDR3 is CASTKGGHGYTF. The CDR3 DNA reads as TGTGCCAGCACCAAAGGGGGGCATGGCTACACCTTC.

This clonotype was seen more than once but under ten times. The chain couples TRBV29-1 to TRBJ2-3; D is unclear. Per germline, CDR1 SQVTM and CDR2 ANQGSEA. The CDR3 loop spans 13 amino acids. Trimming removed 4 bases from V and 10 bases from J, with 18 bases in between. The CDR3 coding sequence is TGCAGCGTTGTGAACGGCCCACAGAGCGCGCAGTATTTT. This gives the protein CSVVNGPQSAQYF.

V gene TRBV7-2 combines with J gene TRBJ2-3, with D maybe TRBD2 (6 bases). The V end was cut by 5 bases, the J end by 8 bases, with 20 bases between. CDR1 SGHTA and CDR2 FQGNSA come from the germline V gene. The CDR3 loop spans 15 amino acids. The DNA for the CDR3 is TGTGCCAGCAGCGGCCTAGGGACTTCATCCGTTACGCAGTATTTT. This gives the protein CASSGLGTSSVTQYF.